This T cell receptor (beta chain) was sequenced in a study of T-cell memory formation after mild COVID-19. As for the study in general: Across donors, TCR clusters were largely donor specific. Study observations and caveats: Mainly in CM and EM were contracting CD4+ clones; CD8+ were in EMRA.

TCRdb re-analysed the 5' RACE reads in MiXCR, keeping a single row per CDR3 protein. The sample comprises roughly 550,000 distinct CDR3 sequences, just over 20% of which are singletons, and 12% rests with the top ten. About this clonotype: Its specificity is unknown.

This CDR3 has 12 residues. Germline CDR1 and CDR2: SGHRS and YFSETQ. V was shortened by 1 base and J by 5 bases, with 7 bases between the two germline ends. The specimen sequenced was PBMCs or a T cell subset sorted from them (not recorded which). The sequence derives from an adult woman who had mild COVID-19 (a few samples of this study predate the infection). Cell type and time point are not known. The chain recombines TRBV5-1 with TRBJ2-7; D may correspond to TRBD1 or TRBD2 (5 bases each). The CDR3: CASSLMGDEQYF. The DNA for the CDR3 is TGCGCCAGCAGCTTGATGGGGGACGAGCAGTACTTC.